The 32 T cell receptor beta chains in this list originate from one sample, sequenced in a study of regulatory T cells in long-lasting Graves disease (dated by TCRdb to about 2021). The time point label of this sample denotes: newly diagnosed GD, antithyroid drugs for less than 3 months. For both TCR sequencing and RNA sequencing, RNA was extracted from PBMCs using TRIzol. The library was produced with multiplex PCR. This sample was sequenced with an Illumina HiSeq 4000. To build TCR beta libraries, CDR3 regions were amplified by Arm-PCR using iRepertoire HTBI primers. TCRdb reworked the public reads: Q25 trimming with fastp, MiXCR clone assembly, productive beta chains retained. All rows with the same CDR3 protein become a single entry with the most common DNA and genes. For this sample there are 350,000 to 450,000 distinct CDR3 sequences; 15% appear just once. About 8% of the sample lies in the top ten.

This same sample was also taken into another study, of T cells in Graves' hyperthyroidism and ophthalmopathy.

The sample consisted of peripheral blood mononuclear cells (PBMCs), taken at new diagnosis, from a patient treated with antithyroid drugs. The receptors were sampled from a woman in her 40s with Graves disease. Donor details come from another sample of the same person, matched by shared clones.

This clonotype was recorded a few times. CDR3 in amino acids: CASSSDRGPWETQYF. CDR3 DNA: TGTGCCAGCAGCTCCGACAGGGGCCCCTGGGAGACCCAGTACTTC. The genes are TRBV5-6 and TRBJ2-5; 8 nucleotides align to TRBD1. CDR1 and CDR2 (germline): SGHDT, YYEEEE. Trimming at V came to 3 bases and at J to 5 bases, leaving 9 bases not matched to a gene. The CDR3 has 15 residues.

About this clonotype: The likely explanation is a read error, given a far larger clone one base away. The V and J genes are TRBV11-3 and TRBJ2-1, with 8 bases identical to TRBD2. The germline CDR1 and CDR2 sequences are SGHNT and YENEEA. The CDR3 contains 20 residues. The V and J ends lost 4 bases and 0 bases, in that order; junction bases with no gene match: 17. CDR3 in DNA: TGTGCCAGCAGCTATCCATCGGGACTAGAGGCCTCGAGCTCCTACAATGAGCAGTTCTTC. Amino acids: CASSYPSGLEASSSYNEQFF.

This clonotype was seen repeatedly, ten times or more. Written as DNA, the CDR3 is TGTGCCAGCACACCGGGGGGGGCAGATACGCAGTATTTT. It yields the protein CASTPGGADTQYF. V and J are TRBV28 and TRBJ2-3, with 8 positions matching TRBD2. Germline V gene sequence: CDR1 MDHEN, CDR2 SYDVKM. This CDR3 contains 13 residues. V shed 7 bases, J shed 4 bases, and the junction held 4 bases outside the gene matches.

The genes are TRBV6-1 and TRBJ2-7, with D unclear. CDR3 length: 14 residues. The V end lost 6 bases, the J end lost 2 bases, and 14 bases lay between the germline ends. From germline, CDR1 is MNHNS and CDR2 SASEGT. DNA of the CDR3: TGTGCCAGCAGCTCCCAGTCATATACCTACGAGCAGTACTTC. It codes for CASSSQSYTYEQYF.

This chain joins TRBV2 and TRBJ1-5; possibly TRBD1 for D (6 bases). V dropped 6 bases and J dropped 4 bases, with 10 bases sitting between them. The CDR3 runs to 13 residues. CDR1 and CDR2 from the germline V gene are SNHLY and FYNNEI. In DNA form, the CDR3 reads TGTGCCAGCAGAAGACAGGAGAATCAGCCCCAGCATTTT. It is translated as CASRRQENQPQHF.

Many counts were recorded for this clonotype. The V and J genes are TRBV5-1 and TRBJ2-3; D unresolved. Germline V gene data show CDR1 as SGHRS and CDR2 as YFSETQ. The CDR3 covers 15 residues. Trimming left V 0 bases short and J 6 bases short, with 14 bases between. CDR3 in amino acids: CASSLEAMREDTQYF. CDR3 nucleotides: TGCGCCAGCAGCTTGGAGGCAATGCGAGAGGATACGCAGTATTTT.

This clonotype was recorded many times. V gene TRBV7-9 combines with J gene TRBJ2-1, with 8 bases identical to TRBD2. Trimming removed 5 bases from V and 6 bases from J; junction bases left unmatched: 15. The CDR3 extends over 17 amino acids. Germline V gives CDR1 SEHNR, CDR2 FQNEAQ (reference sequence). CDR3 sequence reads: CASSPRGGGEVSNEQFF. DNA for the CDR3: TGTGCCAGCAGCCCCCGGGGGGGGGGCGAAGTCTCCAATGAGCAGTTCTTC.

The table lists this clonotype with many counts. The chain uses TRBV6-1 and TRBJ2-2; D is unclear. Trimming removed 3 bases at V and 0 bases at J, with 14 bases between. CDR3 size: 17 residues. Germline V gene lookup returns CDR1 MNHNS and CDR2 SASEGT. CDR3 region: CASSDSIRRPNTGELFF. CDR3 in DNA: TGTGCCAGCAGTGACAGTATCCGGCGTCCGAACACCGGGGAGCTGTTTTTT.

At least ten counts were recorded for this clonotype. The chain is built from TRBV3-1 and TRBJ1-2, with no clear D. This CDR3 is 16 amino acids long. Trimming stripped 0 bases from V and 2 bases from J, with 13 bases between. CDR1 is LGHDT and CDR2 is YNNKEL in the germline V gene (reference sequence). Written as DNA, the CDR3 is TGTGCCAGCAGCCAAGAGGTCCCGAGACACAACTATGGCTACACCTTC. Its translation is CASSQEVPRHNYGYTF. Based on the CDR3 plus reference TRBV3-1 and TRBJ1-2, the full variable domain is DTAVSQTPKYLVTQMGNDKSIKCEQNLGHDTMYWYKQDSKKFLKIMFSYNNKELIINETVPNRFSPKSPDKAHLNLHINSLELGDSAVYFCASSQEVPRHNYGYTFGSGTRLTVV.

This clonotype has at least ten counts. The rearrangement links TRBV28 to TRBJ2-3; TRBD2 aligns across 11 bases. The germline gives CDR1 MDHEN, CDR2 SYDVKM. V trimming: 3 bases; J trimming: 4 bases; junction bases outside the gene matches: 6. CDR3 length: 16 amino acids. CDR3 DNA: TGTGCCAGCAGTTTGCCTAGCGGGAGGTACGCAGATACGCAGTATTTT. This encodes CASSLPSGRYADTQYF. Drawing the rest from reference TRBV28 and TRBJ2-3, the complete variable domain is DVKVTQSSRYLVKRTGEKVFLECVQDMDHENMFWYRQDPGLGLRLIYFSYDVKMKEKGDIPEGYSVSREKKERFSLILESASTNQTSMYLCASSLPSGRYADTQYFGPGTRLTVL.

This clonotype has ten or more counts. The chain combines TRBV12-5 with TRBJ2-5; TRBD2 matches 7 bases. Germline CDR1 is LGHNT and CDR2 is FRNRAP. With 6 bases clipped from V and 5 bases from J, the junction kept 12 bases outside the gene matches. This CDR3 spans 15 amino acids. CDR3 nucleotides: TGTGCTAGTGGCCCCAATTCTGCGGGAGTTGAGACCCAGTACTTC. Translating it yields CASGPNSAGVETQYF. The entire variable domain, with the rest obtained from reference TRBV12-5 and TRBJ2-5, is as follows: DARVTQTPRHKVTEMGQEVTMRCQPILGHNTVFWYRQTMMQGLELLAYFRNRAPLDDSGMPKDRFSAEMPDATLATLKIQPSEPRDSAVYFCASGPNSAGVETQYFGPGTRLLVL.

This clonotype has ten or more counts. V is TRBV24-1 and J is TRBJ2-3; 7 nucleotides line up with TRBD1. The CDR3 has 15 amino acids. The germline CDR1 and CDR2 sequences are KGHDR and SFDVKD. The ends lost 2 bases at V and 1 base at J; junction bases unmatched: 2. Written as DNA, the CDR3 is TGTGCCACCAGTGATTCCACAGGGGGCACAGATACGCAGTATTTT. Translating it yields CATSDSTGGTDTQYF.

This clonotype has at least ten counts. The chain carries TRBV28 and TRBJ1-1, with 12 bases matching TRBD1. This CDR3 comprises 13 residues. In germline, CDR1 is MDHEN, CDR2 SYDVKM. Unmatched junction bases numbered 7, after V lost 11 bases and J lost 6 bases. In DNA, the CDR3 is TGTGCCGCCATGGGACAGGGGGCCTCTGAAGCTTTCTTT. Amino acid sequence: CAAMGQGASEAFF.

The V and J genes are TRBV9 and TRBJ2-3, with 9 bases identical to TRBD2. The CDR3 runs 16 residues. The V gene's germline CDR1 is SGDLS and CDR2 YYNGEE. The V segment lost 5 bases and the J segment 3 bases; nucleotides outside the gene matches: 10. The CDR3 loop reads CASRALREGLTDTQYF. The CDR3, as DNA: TGTGCCAGCAGGGCCTTGCGGGAGGGCCTGACAGATACGCAGTATTTT.

This clonotype appeared many times. The chain uses TRBV12-3 or TRBV12-4 and TRBJ2-3; 14 nucleotides line up with TRBD2. J gave up 3 bases and V 6 bases, and 11 bases lay outside the gene matches. This CDR3 spans 18 amino acids. CDR3 coding DNA: TGTGCCAGCAGGAGGCGCTGGGGACTAGCGGGAGCGACAGATACGCAGTATTTT. Residues: CASRRRWGLAGATDTQYF.

J is TRBJ2-6 and V is TRBV7-9; possibly TRBD1 for D (6 bases). CDR1 and CDR2 from the germline V gene are SEHNR and FQNEAQ (reference sequence). The CDR3 totals 17 residues. V was trimmed by 6 bases and J by 3 bases, leaving 18 bases between them. CDR3 residues: CASSAGTWVNGANVLTF. The CDR3 DNA is TGTGCCAGCAGTGCCGGGACATGGGTAAATGGGGCCAACGTCCTGACTTTC.

This chain joins TRBV20-1 and TRBJ2-1; 7 bases line up with TRBD2. V lost 4 bases and J lost 5; bases outside the gene matches: 5. The CDR3 consists of 13 residues. CDR1 is DFQATT and CDR2 is SNEGSKA in the germline V gene (reference sequence). Here the CDR3 DNA reads TGCAGTGCTACCCGGGACTACAACAATGAGCAGTTCTTC. Translation gives CSATRDYNNEQFF.

The chain carries TRBV11-2 and TRBJ2-1, with TRBD2 matching over 14 bases. The CDR3 runs to 14 residues. From germline, CDR1 is SGHAT and CDR2 FQNNGV. V shed 6 bases and J 10 bases; nucleotides not matched to a gene: 5. The CDR3 nucleotides are TGTGCCAGCAGGCCGGGACTAGCGGGAGTAGAGCAGTTCTTC. This encodes CASRPGLAGVEQFF.

The sample holds a few counts of this clonotype. In DNA, the CDR3 is TGTGCCATCAGTGGAAACAGGGGTGAGGGGGCTTTCTTT. It encodes CAISGNRGEGAFF. The chain couples TRBV10-3 to TRBJ1-1; 7 bases line up with TRBD1. CDR1 and CDR2 (germline): ENHRY, SYGVKD. Trimming took 4 bases from V and 11 from J; bases not matched to a gene: 10. The CDR3 runs 13 residues.

This clonotype was found a few times. This chain links TRBV7-8 with TRBJ2-7, with 7 bases matching TRBD1. Germline loops: CDR1 SGHVS, CDR2 FQNEAQ. The CDR3 runs 15 residues. J lost 3 bases, V lost 1 base, and 6 bases had no gene match. The CDR3 DNA follows: TGTGCCAGCAGCTTAGACGAGGACAGGTACTACGAGCAGTACTTC. Its protein product is CASSLDEDRYYEQYF.

V gene TRBV29-1 combines with J gene TRBJ2-1; 9 nucleotides match TRBD2. The V gene's germline CDR1 is SQVTM and CDR2 ANQGSEA. CDR3 length: 14 residues. With V trimmed by 5 bases and J by 4 bases, 6 bases remained unmatched. CDR3 sequence (DNA): TGCAGCGTTACCAGACTAGCGGCGTACAATGAGCAGTTCTTC. It encodes CSVTRLAAYNEQFF.

CDR3 in DNA: TGCGCCAGCAGCCAAGATGGGACAACCTATGGCTACACCTTC. Amino acid sequence: CASSQDGTTYGYTF. V gene TRBV4-1 combines with J gene TRBJ1-2, with a possible D match to TRBD1 (6 bases). The germline gives CDR1 MGHRA, CDR2 YSYEKL. The length of the CDR3 is 14 residues. V gave up 0 bases and J gave up 4 bases, with 9 bases separating them.

This clonotype was seen ten or more times. The rearrangement joins TRBV10-3 to TRBJ1-3; possible D gene TRBD1, 5 bases. This CDR3 contains 16 residues. Trimming removed 6 bases from V and 4 bases from J, with 19 bases in between. Per the germline V gene, CDR1 is ENHRY and CDR2 is SYGVKD. CDR3 residues: CAISPSVWGVGNTIYF. The CDR3 DNA is TGTGCCATCAGCCCATCGGTGTGGGGCGTCGGAAACACCATATATTTT.

The chain links TRBV6-1 to TRBJ1-3, with D maybe TRBD1 (6 bases). Trimming removed 6 bases at V and 5 bases at J, with 11 bases between. The CDR3 has 13 residues. Germline CDR1 reads MNHNS; CDR2 reads SASEGT. CDR3 DNA sequence: TGTGCCAGCAGCCCCCGGGGGCGAAACACCATATATTTT. It yields the protein CASSPRGRNTIYF.

This clonotype has more than one count but fewer than ten. The genes are TRBV15 and TRBJ2-7, with 9 bases matching TRBD1. Germline CDR1 and CDR2: LNHNV and YYDKDF (reference sequence). The ends lost 0 bases at V and 4 bases at J; junction bases unmatched: 7. The CDR3 sequence is 16 residues long. DNA for the CDR3: TGTGCCACCAGCAGAGATGTGGGGACAGGGACGTACGAGCAGTACTTC. Its translation: CATSRDVGTGTYEQYF.

Ten or more counts support this clonotype. This rearrangement joins TRBV12-3 or TRBV12-4 to TRBJ1-6; D uncertain. Trimming removed 1 base at V and 1 base at J, with 2 bases between. The CDR3 runs to 14 residues. The CDR3: CASSLGSYNSPLHF. CDR3 DNA: TGTGCCAGCAGTTTAGGGTCCTATAATTCACCCCTCCACTTT.

This clonotype has a count of ten or more. The chain employs TRBV24-1 and TRBJ2-2; no clear D. CDR1 and CDR2 (germline): KGHDR, SFDVKD. Trimming left V 3 bases short and J 1 base short, with 17 bases between. This CDR3 is 18 amino acids long. CDR3 in DNA: TGTGCCACCAGTGATCCCCTTCCCGACTCCGTGAACACCGGGGAGCTGTTTTTT. Amino acids: CATSDPLPDSVNTGELFF.

The sample holds many counts of this clonotype. This chain joins TRBV19 and TRBJ2-7, with TRBD1 as a possible D gene (6 bases). The CDR3 is made up of 13 amino acids. V lost 5 bases and J lost 5, with 13 bases in between. CDR1 and CDR2 from the germline V gene are LNHDA and SQIVND (reference sequence). The CDR3 loop is CASSYRAGNEQYF. Written as DNA, the CDR3 is TGTGCCAGTAGTTACAGGGCAGGGAACGAGCAGTACTTC.

The chain uses TRBV29-1 and TRBJ1-1; D ambiguous. Germline V lookup: CDR1 SQVTM, CDR2 ANQGSEA. The V gene lost 1 base and the J gene lost 7 bases, with 10 bases spanning the gap. There are 12 residues in the CDR3. CDR3 in DNA: TGCAGCGTTGAAGCGGGGTGGAGTGAAGCTTTCTTT. Translation gives CSVEAGWSEAFF.

Only a few counts were recorded for this clonotype. The rearrangement joins TRBV4-2 to TRBJ1-1, with D perhaps matching TRBD1 (6 bases). CDR3 length: 16 amino acids. The germline V and J ends were trimmed by 4 bases and 5 bases, with 20 bases remaining between them. CDR1 is LGHNA, CDR2 YNFKEQ, per germline. The CDR3 here is CASSRPRDQGRTEAFF. In DNA, the CDR3 is TGTGCCAGCAGCCGCCCAAGGGATCAGGGGAGGACTGAAGCTTTCTTT.

The CDR3 is CASTSQGQFTGELFF. The CDR3 region has the DNA TGTGCCAGCACCTCACAGGGACAGTTCACCGGGGAGCTGTTTTTT. This sequence joins TRBV28 and TRBJ2-2; 7 bases line up with TRBD1. This CDR3 spans 15 amino acids. V lost 7 bases and J lost 4; bases outside the gene matches: 9. Germline V lookup: CDR1 MDHEN, CDR2 SYDVKM.

For this clonotype: An end of the junction does not agree with germline; a read error may underlie this. This chain uses TRBV19 with TRBJ1-6; D unresolved. There are 14 residues in the CDR3. Germline V lookup: CDR1 LNHDA, CDR2 SQIVND (reference sequence). CDR3 nucleotides: TGTGCCAGTAGTACTAGCTCCTATAATTCACCCCTCCGCTTT. Translated, it gives CASSTSSYNSPLRF.